Described below is a single T cell receptor beta chain sequence and its context. Its antigen is unidentified. These data come from a study of CXCR3-negative and CXCR3-positive naive CD8 T cells. Study-level information: Some 140 million TRB reads were obtained in total, which works out to about 1.5 +/- 0.3 million per library. Study results and limitations: Memory cells differed in TRBV-TRBJ usage, but naive CXCR3-negative and CXCR3-positive cells had similar usage.

Germline V lookup: CDR1 SQVTM, CDR2 ANQGSEA. This CDR3 is 14 amino acids long. In preparing the TRB cDNA libraries, 5' RACE with UMI labels was used. TCRdb reprocessed the 5' RACE reads and stores each CDR3 protein as one record, lacking DNA. The sample shows 100,000 to 150,000 distinct CDR3 sequences, and 0.45% to 0.6% sits with its ten largest clones. The sequenced material came from naive CXCR3- CD8+ T cells from blood. Subset described: CD45RO-CCR7+CD27+CD95- naive CD8+ T cells lacking CXCR3 (TNR3-). The chain carries TRBV29-1 and TRBJ1-3. The clonotype comes from a human donor in good health. Some clones in this sample may be carry-over from other donors' samples. This CDR3 reads CSVARVNSGNTIYF.